This T cell receptor (gamma chain) stems from a study of Vδ1+ human thymocytes. Findings and caveats of the study: In the thymus, TRG and TRD repertoires looked highly polyclonal with Gaussian CDR3 lengths.

Germline V lookup: CDR1 EGSTGY, CDR2 YDSYTSSV. This CDR3 spans 18 amino acids. J was trimmed by 6 bases and V by 0 bases; bases with no gene match: 20. Sequences come from RNA converted to cDNA by reverse transcription. Pooled V-gene forward primers with one constant-region reverse primer generated the CDR3 amplicons by multiplex PCR. TCRdb re-processed the multiplex PCR reads using CATT. Among 6,500 to 10,000 gamma-chain clones, 45% to 65% were seen once, and the ten largest hold approximately 1.3%. Thymocytes were sorted as CD3+ TCRVdelta1+ TCRVdelta2- after alphabeta T cell depletion. About this clone itself: Its antigen is not known.

The J gene is TRGJ1 or TRGJ2, the V gene TRGV4. The J gene comes from matching the DNA to germline here; TCRdb lacks it. This sequence was found in a girl under three years old who had congenital heart surgery. The sample consisted of Vdelta1+ gamma-delta thymocytes from the thymus. Subset reported: FACS-sorted CD3+ TCRalphabeta- TCRVdelta1+ TCRVdelta2- thymocytes. CDR3 DNA sequence: TGTGCCACCTGGGATGGGCAAAAGACTGTATCCCCGGGTTATAAGAAACTCTTT. It translates to CATWDGQKTVSPGYKKLF.